Presented here are 32 T cell receptor beta chains from one specimen sequenced in a study of lymphopenia after photon versus proton radiotherapy. The method was immunoSEQ multiplex PCR; TCRdb's version includes in-frame clones alone and lacks a portion of them. The sample carries approximately 160,000 clones, approximately 90% recorded once. The input for sequencing was peripheral blood, taken from a patient treated with photon-based radiotherapy. The receptor set was obtained from a man aged 45-65 years with gastric cancer.

The chain links TRBV5-6 to TRBJ2-7; 10 positions agree with TRBD2. This CDR3 spans 16 amino acids. The germline gives CDR1 SGHDT, CDR2 YYEEEE. With 1 base clipped from V and 5 bases from J, the junction kept 9 bases outside the gene matches. CDR3 protein: CASSLLASGRVNEQYF. CDR3 coding DNA: TGTGCCAGCAGCTTGCTGGCTAGCGGGAGAGTGAACGAGCAGTACTTC. Filled out from reference TRBV5-6 and TRBJ2-7, the complete variable domain reads DAGVTQSPTHLIKTRGQQVTLRCSPKSGHDTVSWYQQALGQGPQFIFQYYEEEERQRGNFPDRFSGHQFPNYSSELNVNALLLGDSALYLCASSLLASGRVNEQYFGPGTRLTVT.

This chain uses TRBV7-2 with TRBJ2-7; TRBD2 aligns across 7 bases. V dropped 1 base and J dropped 2; count of bases not matched to a gene: 5. The V gene's germline CDR1 is SGHTA and CDR2 FQGNSA. The CDR3 length is 15 residues. CDR3 DNA: TGTGCCAGCAGCTTAGTCTCCCTAGCGGCCTACGAGCAGTACTTC. Protein: CASSLVSLAAYEQYF.

This chain uses TRBV9 with TRBJ2-3; D unclear. V lost 1 base, J lost 6 bases, and 9 bases lay in between. The germline V gene has CDR1 SGDLS and CDR2 YYNGEE. This CDR3 has 13 amino acids. The CDR3 spells CASSVKSEDTQYF. The CDR3 region has the DNA TGTGCCAGCAGCGTAAAAAGTGAGGATACGCAGTATTTT.

Only one count was recorded for this clone. Written as DNA, the CDR3 is TGTGCCAGCAGTGACTCGCCCGAGACAGATACGCAGTATTTT. Protein: CASSDSPETDTQYF. This rearrangement joins TRBV6-4 to TRBJ2-3; no firm D call. The CDR3 contains 14 residues. V was shortened by 0 bases and J by 3 bases, with 7 bases between the two germline ends. Germline-derived CDR1 and CDR2 are MRHNA and SNTAGT.

This sequence joins TRBV5-1 and TRBJ2-7; D possibly corresponds to TRBD2 (6 bases). CDR1 is SGHRS and CDR2 is YFSETQ in the germline V gene. CDR3 length: 14 residues. V lost 0 bases and J lost 3, with 10 bases in between. CDR3 amino acids: CASSLAAGFYEQYF. The CDR3, as DNA: TGCGCCAGCAGCTTGGCGGCGGGGTTCTACGAGCAGTACTTC.

CDR3 in amino acids: CASSLDTRGYGYTF. CDR3 in DNA: TGTGCCAGCAGCTTGGACACCAGGGGCTATGGCTACACCTTC. This rearrangement joins TRBV5-6 to TRBJ1-2, with TRBD1 as a possible D gene (6 bases). This CDR3 region has 14 residues. Per the germline V gene, CDR1 is SGHDT and CDR2 is YYEEEE. The V end lost 0 bases, the J end lost 4 bases, and 10 bases lay between the germline ends.

The rearrangement uses TRBV7-6 and TRBJ2-7; maybe TRBD2 (6 bases). The germline CDR1 and CDR2 sequences are SGHVS and FNYEAQ. The CDR3 length is 14 residues. Trimming stripped 1 base from V and 7 bases from J, with 14 bases between. The CDR3 nucleotides are TGTGCCAGCAGCTTAGGGGGGGTCGGTGGAGAGCAGTACTTC. Residues: CASSLGGVGGEQYF.

This clone was observed once. The chain couples TRBV30 to TRBJ1-1, with no clear D. The CDR3 extends over 12 amino acids. Germline CDR1 GTSNPN, CDR2 SVGIG (reference sequence). Trimming removed 2 bases at V and 1 base at J, with 5 bases between. The CDR3 here is CAWSTQNTEAFF. CDR3 sequence (DNA): TGTGCCTGGAGTACCCAGAACACTGAAGCTTTCTTT.

The chain joins TRBV16 to TRBJ2-5; no reliable D call. The germline V gene encodes CDR1 KGHSY and CDR2 FQNENV. The CDR3 runs to 12 residues. V lost 4 bases to trimming and J lost 5 bases, with 8 bases between them. CDR3: CASSRQRETQYF. The CDR3, as DNA: TGTGCCAGCAGCCGTCAAAGGGAGACCCAGTACTTC.

The chain joins TRBV29-1 to TRBJ1-1; no clear D gene. CDR1 SQVTM and CDR2 ANQGSEA come from the germline V gene. The CDR3 runs 13 residues. Trimming left V 7 bases short and J 0 bases short, with 12 bases between. CDR3 region: CSGHSDMNTEAFF. CDR3 in DNA: TGCAGCGGGCACAGCGATATGAACACTGAAGCTTTCTTT.

CDR3 in DNA: TGTGCCAGCAGATCTCAGGGGTTATCCGGCACCGGGGAGCTGTTTTTT. Amino acids: CASRSQGLSGTGELFF. The rearrangement uses TRBV6-6 and TRBJ2-2; D may be TRBD1 (6 bases). The V end lost 6 bases, the J end lost 4 bases, and 18 bases lay between the germline ends. Looked up from germline, CDR1 is MNHNY and CDR2 is SVGAGI (reference sequence). The length of the CDR3 is 16 residues.

V gene TRBV5-1 combines with J gene TRBJ2-4; TRBD2 matches 11 bases. The germline CDR1 and CDR2 sequences are SGHRS and YFSETQ. With 10 bases clipped from V and 1 base from J, the junction kept 25 bases outside the gene matches. The CDR3 is 21 residues long. CDR3 loop: CACPGSGRGRPGLLAKNIQYF. The CDR3 DNA is TGCGCCTGTCCAGGTAGCGGGAGGGGGAGACCGGGTCTTCTGGCCAAAAACATTCAGTACTTC.

V and J are TRBV6-5 and TRBJ2-7; TRBD1 might be the D (6 bases). The V end lost 0 bases, the J end lost 2 bases, and 8 bases lay between the germline ends. Looked up from germline, CDR1 is MNHEY and CDR2 is SVGAGI. CDR3 length: 14 amino acids. In nucleotides, the CDR3 is TGTGCCAGCAGTTACTCCCCAGGGGCCTACGAGCAGTACTTC. It is translated as CASSYSPGAYEQYF.

The chain couples TRBV6-5 to TRBJ1-5, with 8 nucleotides matching TRBD1. CDR1 and CDR2 from the germline V gene are MNHEY and SVGAGI. V gave up 6 bases and J gave up 7 bases; unmatched junction bases: 5. The CDR3 sequence is 13 residues long. The CDR3 region has the DNA TGTGCCAGCAGCAGGGGGCCAGGACAGCCCCAGCATTTT. Encoded protein: CASSRGPGQPQHF.

The rearrangement uses TRBV5-1 and TRBJ2-6; the D gene is possibly TRBD1 (5 bases). Trimming removed 0 bases at V and 2 bases at J, with 6 bases between. From germline, CDR1 is SGHRS and CDR2 YFSETQ. The CDR3 is 15 residues long. The CDR3 protein is CASSLGGAGANVLTF. Here the CDR3 DNA reads TGCGCCAGCAGCTTGGGGGGCGCTGGGGCCAACGTCCTGACTTTC.

This rearrangement joins TRBV4-1 to TRBJ1-4, with 8 bases matching TRBD1. The J segment lost 1 base and the V segment lost 5 bases, leaving 6 bases of the junction unmatched. The CDR3 is made up of 16 amino acids. Looked up from germline, CDR1 is MGHRA and CDR2 is YSYEKL. This CDR3 reads CASSSQGAGTNEKLFF. The CDR3 DNA reads TGCGCCAGCAGCTCTCAGGGGGCCGGAACTAATGAAAAACTGTTTTTT.

This chain connects TRBV5-5 to TRBJ1-5; D not resolved. This CDR3 has 14 residues. The germline V gene has CDR1 SGHKS and CDR2 YYEKEE (reference sequence). V lost 2 bases and J 1 base, leaving 7 bases between the germline ends. The CDR3 is CASSLGLSNQPQHF. In DNA, the CDR3 is TGTGCCAGCAGCTTAGGACTCAGCAATCAGCCCCAGCATTTT.

This clone was observed a single time. The chain employs TRBV5-5 and TRBJ1-2, with D maybe TRBD1 (6 bases). Per germline, CDR1 SGHKS and CDR2 YYEKEE (reference sequence). Trimming left V 1 base short and J 5 bases short, with 15 bases between. The CDR3 spans 15 residues. DNA of the CDR3: TGTGCCAGCAGCTTGTCGACCGGGACACTTTATGGCTACACCTTC. Protein sequence: CASSLSTGTLYGYTF.

The rearrangement uses TRBV6-6 and TRBJ1-2; D is undetermined. CDR3 length: 12 residues. Germline V CDR1 and CDR2: MNHNY, SVGAGI (reference sequence). V was trimmed by 6 bases and J by 3 bases, leaving 8 bases between them. For the CDR3, the DNA is TGTGCCAGCAGCAAAACAGACTATGGCTACACCTTC. Its protein is CASSKTDYGYTF.

This chain links TRBV28 with TRBJ2-5, with D perhaps TRBD2 (6 bases). The CDR3 sequence is 15 residues long. Deletions cut 6 bases from V and 0 bases from J, with 14 bases between. Germline CDR1 and CDR2: MDHEN and SYDVKM. The CDR3 is CASRGVREDQETQYF. CDR3 DNA sequence: TGTGCCAGCAGGGGGGTTAGGGAGGACCAAGAGACCCAGTACTTC.

This chain connects TRBV5-1 to TRBJ2-3; TRBD2 agrees at 8 bases. Trimming at V came to 1 base and at J to 4 bases, leaving 17 bases not matched to a gene. Germline V lookup: CDR1 SGHRS, CDR2 YFSETQ. The CDR3 spans 19 residues. CDR3 nucleotide sequence: TGCGCCAGCAGCTTGCGGGTAGCGGGAAGGAATACGGGGCCAGATACGCAGTATTTT. The encoded protein is CASSLRVAGRNTGPDTQYF.

This sequence joins TRBV2 and TRBJ1-1; D gene ambiguous. V was trimmed by 3 bases and J by 4 bases, leaving 12 bases between them. Germline CDR1 is SNHLY and CDR2 is FYNNEI. This CDR3 region has 14 residues. CDR3 in amino acids: CASSDWRAGTEAFF. The CDR3 DNA reads TGTGCCAGCAGTGATTGGAGGGCCGGCACTGAAGCTTTCTTT.

The V gene is TRBV7-8, the J gene TRBJ2-7, with D possibly matching TRBD2 (5 bases). The V gene lost 4 bases and the J gene lost 3 bases, with 16 bases spanning the gap. The CDR3 totals 15 residues. CDR1 SGHVS and CDR2 FQNEAQ come from the germline V gene. The chain's CDR3 is CASSSTSLADYEQYF. The CDR3 DNA reads TGTGCCAGCAGCTCAACTTCTCTAGCAGACTACGAGCAGTACTTC.

This rearrangement joins TRBV14 to TRBJ1-1, with D tentatively TRBD1 (6 bases). The V end lost 0 bases, the J end lost 5 bases, and 13 bases lay between the germline ends. Germline lookup yields CDR1 SGHDN and CDR2 FVKESK. This CDR3 has 15 amino acids. CDR3 in amino acids: CASSQEATGWTEAFF. The CDR3 DNA reads TGTGCCAGCAGCCAAGAGGCCACAGGGTGGACTGAAGCTTTCTTT.

This clone was picked up one time. V gene TRBV11-2 combines with J gene TRBJ1-5, with 7 nucleotides matching TRBD1. The CDR3 is 16 residues long. Germline V CDR1 and CDR2: SGHAT, FQNNGV. With V trimmed by 5 bases and J by 6 bases, 13 bases remained unmatched. CDR3 nucleotide sequence: TGTGCCAGCAGCCCGACGACAGGGAATGCTGGTCAGCCCCAGCATTTT. Translation gives CASSPTTGNAGQPQHF. The full variable domain, completed using reference TRBV11-2 and TRBJ1-5, is EAGVAQSPRYKIIEKRQSVAFWCNPISGHATLYWYQQILGQGPKLLIQFQNNGVVDDSQLPKDRFSAERLKGVDSTLKIQPAKLEDSAVYLCASSPTTGNAGQPQHFGDGTRLSIL.

The chain couples TRBV2 to TRBJ1-5; no reliable D call. The V end was cut by 3 bases, the J end by 5 bases, with 5 bases between. The germline V gene has CDR1 SNHLY and CDR2 FYNNEI. This CDR3 is 12 amino acids long. CDR3 DNA: TGTGCCAGCAGTGAGCGGCATCAGCCCCAGCATTTT. This encodes CASSERHQPQHF.

The chain recombines TRBV10-2 with TRBJ2-2; 9 nucleotides line up with TRBD2. The germline V gene encodes CDR1 WSHSY and CDR2 SAAADI. The CDR3 covers 15 residues. J gave up 6 bases and V 5 bases, and 7 bases lay outside the gene matches. This chain's CDR3 is CASSPIAGVAGELFF. For the CDR3, the DNA is TGCGCCAGCAGTCCCATAGCGGGAGTGGCCGGGGAGCTGTTTTTT.

V and J are TRBV10-1 and TRBJ1-3; D not resolved. The CDR3 runs 16 residues. The V gene's germline CDR1 is WNHNN and CDR2 SYGVQD (reference sequence). V lost 0 bases and J lost 0, with 9 bases in between. This chain's CDR3 is CASSESLTNSGNTIYF. For the CDR3, the DNA is TGCGCCAGCAGTGAGTCGCTGACTAACTCTGGAAACACCATATATTTT.

This rearrangement joins TRBV30 to TRBJ2-7, with TRBD2 identical over 12 bases. V shed 7 bases, J shed 3 bases, and the junction held 4 bases outside the gene matches. The germline V gene has CDR1 GTSNPN and CDR2 SVGIG (reference sequence). The CDR3 runs to 13 residues. Here the CDR3 DNA reads TGTGCCTTCCTGACTAGCGGGAGCTACGAGCAGTACTTC. The encoded protein is CAFLTSGSYEQYF.

This clone appeared a few times. The CDR3 protein is CASSGDSFKDYGYTF. The DNA of the CDR3 is TGTGCCAGCAGTGGGGACAGTTTCAAGGACTATGGCTACACCTTC. The chain recombines TRBV6-1 with TRBJ1-2, with 7 bases lining up with TRBD1. The CDR3 runs 15 residues. In germline, CDR1 is MNHNS, CDR2 SASEGT. V lost 4 bases and J lost 3; bases outside the gene matches: 8.

The chain employs TRBV10-1 and TRBJ2-4; no definite D call. The germline V gene encodes CDR1 WNHNN and CDR2 SYGVQD (reference sequence). Between the trimmed V and J ends, which lost 1 base and 0 bases, there was a span of 10 bases. The CDR3 totals 16 residues. The CDR3 bases are TGCGCCAGCAGTGAGTGCCACTTGCTAGCCAAAAACATTCAGTACTTC. Its translation: CASSECHLLAKNIQYF.

CDR3: CASSLVGTNSYEQYF. The CDR3, as DNA: TGTGCCAGCAGTTTAGTAGGGACGAACTCCTACGAGCAGTACTTC. The J gene is TRBJ2-7, the V gene TRBV28, with D perhaps given as TRBD1 or TRBD2 (5 bases each). V lost 2 bases and J 0 bases, leaving 11 bases between the germline ends. The CDR3 covers 15 residues. Germline lookup yields CDR1 MDHEN and CDR2 SYDVKM.